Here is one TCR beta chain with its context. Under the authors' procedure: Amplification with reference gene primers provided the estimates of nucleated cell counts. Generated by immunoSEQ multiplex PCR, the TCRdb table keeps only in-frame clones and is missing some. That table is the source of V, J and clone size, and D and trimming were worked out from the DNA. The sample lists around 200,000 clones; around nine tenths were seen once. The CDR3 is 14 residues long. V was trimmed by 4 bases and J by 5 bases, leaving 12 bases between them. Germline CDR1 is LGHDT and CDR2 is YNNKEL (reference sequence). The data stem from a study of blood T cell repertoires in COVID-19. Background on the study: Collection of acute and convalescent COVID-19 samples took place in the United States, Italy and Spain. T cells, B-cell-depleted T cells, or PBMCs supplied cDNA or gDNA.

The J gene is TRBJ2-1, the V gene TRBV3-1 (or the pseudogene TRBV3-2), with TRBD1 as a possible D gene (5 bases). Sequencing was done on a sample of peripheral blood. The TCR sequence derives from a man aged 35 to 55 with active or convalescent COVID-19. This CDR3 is CASSRGGSNNEQFF. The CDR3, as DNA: TGTGCCAGCAGCCGGGGCGGATCCAACAATGAGCAGTTCTTC.